This T cell receptor beta chain appears in the sequencing data of a study of beta chain features in type 1 diabetes. General study points: Within the patient group, naive, central memory and Treg TCRB repertoires appeared more similar to each other than within healthy donors.

Based on CD45RO/CCR7/CD25/CD127/CD95/CD27, CD4+ regulatory, stem cell-like memory, naive and central memory cells were sorted. Purity exceeded 98% in all sorted populations. Reverse transcribing all isolated RNA meant expressed TCRB transcripts were sequenced. Around 3.7 million reads was the average for naive, central memory and regulatory T cell samples. The data were produced by immunoSEQ multiplex PCR, yet TCRdb's version contains in-frame clones alone and is incomplete. Of 300,000 or so clones detected, 6.5% to 10% appear once; the ten largest clones hold 0.44%. As concerns this clone: Its specificity is not known.

The TCR sequence derives from a woman in her late teens or twenties in good health. The sequencing input was central memory CD4+ T cells from blood.

The CDR3 nucleotides read TGTGCCAGCAGTGAAGGGGCTGGGGCCAACGTCCTGACTTTC. It codes for CASSEGAGANVLTF. This rearrangement joins TRBV6-5 to TRBJ2-6; tentatively, D is TRBD1 (5 bases). CDR1 and CDR2 (germline): MNHEY, SVGAGI. This CDR3 is 14 amino acids long. With 5 bases removed from V and 2 bases from J, the gap between germline ends came to 7 bases.